These 9 T cell receptor beta chains came from one sample sequenced in a study of T cell changes during pregnancy in multiple sclerosis. Here immunoSEQ multiplex PCR was the method, and the copy in TCRdb shows in-frame clones only, minus some. The sample has under 20,000 clones, approximately 81% seen once. This specimen consisted of CD8+ T cells from peripheral blood mononuclear cells, obtained after pregnancy. Receptors originate from a female donor with multiple sclerosis, enrolled in a pregnancy study.

This clone was seen only a few times. This rearrangement joins TRBV19 to TRBJ1-5; 9 bases are shared with TRBD1. Germline CDR1 is LNHDA and CDR2 is SQIVND (reference sequence). CDR3 length: 16 residues. With 6 bases clipped from V and 3 bases from J, the junction kept 9 bases outside the gene matches. CDR3 amino acids: CASRNPGTGPNQPQHF. The CDR3, as DNA: TGTGCCAGTAGAAACCCCGGGACAGGGCCCAATCAGCCCCAGCATTTT.

The genes are TRBV5-6 and TRBJ1-1; 9 positions agree with TRBD1. Trimming took 3 bases from V and 1 from J; bases not matched to a gene: 4. Germline CDR1 and CDR2: SGHDT and YYEEEE. This CDR3 has 15 amino acids. Written as DNA, the CDR3 is TGTGCCAGCAGCTGGGGGGGACAGGGGAACACTGAAGCTTTCTTT. Its translation is CASSWGGQGNTEAFF.

The V gene is TRBV19, the J gene TRBJ2-7; 8 bases agree with TRBD2. This CDR3 has 14 residues. The germline V gene has CDR1 LNHDA and CDR2 SQIVND (reference sequence). The CDR3 sequence is CVPYLAGGVYEQYF. The CDR3 coding sequence is TGTGTACCGTACTTGGCGGGAGGCGTCTACGAGCAGTACTTC.

The rearrangement links TRBV7-9 to TRBJ1-2; D might be TRBD1 (6 bases). Germline CDR1 is SEHNR and CDR2 is FQNEAQ (reference sequence). The ends were cut back, 4 bases at V and 0 bases at J, with 12 bases in the middle. The CDR3 sequence is 15 residues long. CDR3: CASSSGQLTNYGYTF. The CDR3 coding sequence is TGTGCCAGCAGCTCCGGACAGCTGACTAACTATGGCTACACCTTC.

This clone has more than one count but fewer than ten. V usage is TRBV29-1 and J usage is TRBJ2-7; D may be TRBD1 (6 bases). This CDR3 has 13 residues. V lost 7 bases and J lost 6, with 19 bases in between. Germline V CDR1 and CDR2: SQVTM, ANQGSEA. The CDR3 region has the DNA TGCAGCGCTAGTCAAGGGGAAGGGGGCGAGCAGTACTTC. It encodes CSASQGEGGEQYF.

This chain links TRBV11-3 with TRBJ1-3; 7 bases fit TRBD1. The CDR3 has 18 residues. V lost 5 bases to trimming and J lost 1 base; unmatched junction nucleotides: 14. CDR1 and CDR2 from the germline V gene are SGHNT and YENEEA. In DNA, the CDR3 is TGTGCCAGCAGCAAACCCTCGGACAGGCGACTTTCTGGAAACACCATATATTTT. It codes for CASSKPSDRRLSGNTIYF.

The genes are TRBV5-1 and TRBJ2-1; 7 positions agree with TRBD1. Germline assignment: CDR1 SGHRS and CDR2 YFSETQ. The V and J ends lost 4 bases and 4 bases, in that order; junction bases with no gene match: 8. The CDR3 has 15 residues. The CDR3 DNA is TGCGCCAGCAGCGATGGGACAGCCCTGTACAATGAGCAGTTCTTC. Amino acids: CASSDGTALYNEQFF.

The rearrangement links TRBV23-1 to TRBJ2-7; 9 bases agree with TRBD1. TRBV23-1 is sorted into the ORF group, with uncertain function. The CDR3 contains 19 residues. V was pared by 0 bases and J by 6 bases, with 18 bases of the junction left unmatched. The CDR3 DNA follows: TGCGCCAGCAGTCAATCGGATGGGCGGGTCGGGGACAGGGCCTCCGAGCAGTACTTC. This translates into CASSQSDGRVGDRASEQYF.

In this sample, this clone turned up once. This sequence joins TRBV7-8 and TRBJ1-2, with D perhaps TRBD1 (6 bases). The CDR3 is 14 residues long. The V end lost 2 bases, the J end lost 0 bases, and 7 bases lay between the germline ends. Germline assignment: CDR1 SGHVS and CDR2 FQNEAQ. CDR3 sequence: CASSLRTANYGYTF. CDR3 coding DNA: TGTGCCAGCAGCTTACGGACAGCTAACTATGGCTACACCTTC. Complete variable domain (other parts from reference TRBV7-8 and TRBJ1-2): GAGVSQSPRYKVAKRGQDVALRCDPISGHVSLFWYQQALGQGPEFLTYFQNEAQLDKSGLPSDRFFAERPEGSVSTLKIQRTQQEDSAVYLCASSLRTANYGYTFGSGTRLTVV.